The TCR beta chain under discussion was sequenced for a study of regulatory T cells in long-lasting Graves disease. As for the study in general: Positive TSH receptor antibodies alongside over 5 years of antithyroid drugs were what marked Graves' disease as persistent.

This clonotype was seen repeatedly, ten times or more. The antigen remains undetermined. The authors built TCR beta libraries using iRepertoire HTBI primers and Arm-PCR of CDR3 regions. Original processing methods: Some 60 TRBV and 11 to 15 TRBJ segments were identified across samples. TCRdb re-derived calls from the multiplex PCR reads in MiXCR, one entry per CDR3 protein. None of the V and J calls come from the authors' own analysis; TCRdb made them. The data hold 600,000 to 850,000 distinct CDR3 sequences, with about 30% observed a single time. This CDR3 comprises 16 residues. The V gene's germline CDR1 is SGHAT and CDR2 FQNNGV. Trimming stripped 0 bases from V and 9 bases from J, with 15 bases between. Regarding the study as a whole: Researchers examined only peripheral blood and not thyroid tissue. Accuracy was possibly reduced by small sample size.

Time point specified: persistent/refractory GD, antithyroid drugs over 5 years with positive TRAb. RNA from PBMCs was the source of the TCR library. This TCR was sampled from a female donor with Graves disease. Sequenced material: peripheral blood mononuclear cells (PBMCs), taken when the disease was refractory, from a patient treated with antithyroid drugs. The genes are TRBV11-2 and TRBJ1-6; a possible D gene is TRBD1 (5 bases). The CDR3 nucleotides read TGTGCCAGCAGCTTAGATCTCGGAGTCGGGACTTCACCCCTCCACTTT. It yields the protein CASSLDLGVGTSPLHF.